This note documents a single T cell receptor (beta chain) sequence. Antigen unknown. This CDR3 contains 16 residues. V was cut by 6 bases and J by 0 bases, with 18 bases left in between. CDR1 and CDR2 from the germline V gene are SQVTM and ANQGSEA. TCRdb passed the reads through MiXCR, listing each CDR3 protein once. The table shows nearly 450,000 distinct CDR3 sequences, with roughly 30% occurring only once. These data belong to a study of T cell repertoires in cytomegalovirus infection. On the study more broadly: Indications of both CMV infection and matching HLA type were provided by public TCR beta signatures. Study outcomes and limitations: Ex vivo, HLA-C-restricted CMV-specific TCR beta clonotypes prevailed over the rest of the response.

The chain recombines TRBV29-1 with TRBJ2-1; no clear D gene. This receptor was identified in a human donor in good health (CMV status not recorded). Some clones in this sample may be carry-over from other donors' samples. The sample comprised PBMCs. The CDR3, as DNA: TGCAGCGTCCTAGAGGTATTAAGGAGCTCCTACAATGAGCAGTTCTTC. Translation: CSVLEVLRSSYNEQFF.